The 11 T cell receptor beta chains given below trace back to one sample, sequenced in a study of radiotherapy plus CTLA-4 blockade in lung cancer. Using immunoSEQ multiplex PCR, the repertoire was profiled, and TCRdb retains in-frame clones only, with some absent. Seen here are more than 80,000 clones, approximately 81% observed once, and the top ten hold roughly 2.5%. The sequences come from peripheral blood, collected from a patient treated with radiotherapy plus ipilimumab. Source of these receptors: a human donor with non-small cell lung cancer that progressed on radiotherapy plus ipilimumab. Some clones in this sample may be carry-over from other donors' samples.

The chain links TRBV14 to TRBJ1-2; weak D call: TRBD1 (5 bases). CDR3 size: 13 residues. Germline CDR1 reads SGHDN; CDR2 reads FVKESK. V was shortened by 5 bases and J by 6 bases, with 13 bases between the two germline ends. This CDR3 reads CASSASGSHGYTF. CDR3 bases: TGTGCCAGCAGCGCGTCAGGGAGTCATGGCTACACCTTC.

This sequence joins TRBV11-3 and TRBJ2-2, with 8 bases aligning to TRBD2. After removal of 3 bases from V and 6 bases from J, the junction contained 9 bases not matched to a gene. The CDR3 totals 16 residues. CDR1 and CDR2 from the germline V gene are SGHNT and YENEEA. The CDR3 sequence: CASSLTERGISGELFF. CDR3 sequence (DNA): TGTGCCAGCAGCTTGACCGAGCGGGGGATATCCGGGGAGCTGTTTTTT.

The V gene is TRBV4-2, the J gene TRBJ1-2; possible D gene TRBD1, 6 bases. Trimming took 3 bases from V and 1 from J, leaving 9 bases between them. The V gene's germline CDR1 is LGHNA and CDR2 YNFKEQ. The CDR3 runs 14 residues. The CDR3 region has the DNA TGTGCCAGCAGCCAGACAGGTGATAACTATGGCTACACCTTC. This encodes CASSQTGDNYGYTF.

The rearrangement links TRBV7-2 to TRBJ2-7; no clear D gene. Deletions cut 1 base from V and 1 base from J, with 8 bases between. Looked up from germline, CDR1 is SGHTA and CDR2 is FQGNSA. This CDR3 is built from 14 residues. This chain's CDR3 is CASSLERVSYEQYF. For the CDR3, the DNA is TGTGCCAGCAGCTTAGAAAGGGTTTCCTACGAGCAGTACTTC.

V is TRBV7-3 and J is TRBJ2-1, with 10 bases identical to TRBD1. The germline V gene encodes CDR1 SGHTA and CDR2 FQGTGA. V gave up 5 bases and J gave up 7 bases; unmatched junction bases: 8. The CDR3 sequence is 15 residues long. The CDR3 sequence is CASSPRQGAGNEQFF. In DNA, the CDR3 is TGTGCCAGCAGCCCCCGACAGGGGGCGGGAAATGAGCAGTTCTTC.

The chain is built from TRBV9 and TRBJ1-2; D is unclear. Trimming removed 0 bases from V and 2 bases from J, with 8 bases in between. The germline V gene encodes CDR1 SGDLS and CDR2 YYNGEE. CDR3 length: 14 residues. The CDR3 loop is CASSVATENYGYTF. The CDR3, as DNA: TGTGCCAGCAGCGTAGCTACAGAAAACTATGGCTACACCTTC.

The chain joins TRBV15 to TRBJ1-1; D ambiguous. Trimming took 0 bases from V and 4 from J, leaving 9 bases between them. The CDR3 runs 14 residues. Germline CDR1 LNHNV, CDR2 YYDKDF (reference sequence). The CDR3 coding sequence is TGTGCCACCAGCAGAGATGGTACCAGCACTGAAGCTTTCTTT. This gives the protein CATSRDGTSTEAFF.

The rearrangement joins TRBV10-3 to TRBJ2-1; D is perhaps TRBD2 (6 bases). Trimming took off 7 bases at V and 0 bases at J, with 13 bases between the two ends. The CDR3 spans 15 residues. The germline CDR1 and CDR2 sequences are ENHRY and SYGVKD. The CDR3 region is CAIKEGQGSYNEQFF. The CDR3 region has the DNA TGTGCCATCAAGGAGGGGCAGGGCTCCTACAATGAGCAGTTCTTC.

The count of this clone is one. V gene TRBV5-1 combines with J gene TRBJ1-2; no clear D gene. CDR3 length: 15 residues. V gave up 0 bases and J gave up 7 bases, with 16 bases separating them. Per the germline V gene, CDR1 is SGHRS and CDR2 is YFSETQ. CDR3 sequence reads: CASSLASSLEGGYTF. CDR3 DNA sequence: TGCGCCAGCAGCTTGGCCTCCTCCTTAGAGGGTGGCTACACCTTC.

This chain connects TRBV5-1 to TRBJ1-6, with TRBD1 as a possible D gene (6 bases). With 4 bases removed from V and 0 bases from J, the gap between germline ends came to 8 bases. The germline V gene encodes CDR1 SGHRS and CDR2 YFSETQ. The CDR3 sequence is 15 residues long. CDR3 in amino acids: CASSPDSSYNSPLHF. The CDR3 coding sequence is TGCGCCAGCAGCCCGGACAGCTCCTATAATTCACCCCTCCACTTT.

The chain joins TRBV29-1 to TRBJ1-1; D is ambiguous. Germline CDR1 reads SQVTM; CDR2 reads ANQGSEA. The germline V and J ends were trimmed by 4 bases and 2 bases, with 8 bases remaining between them. The CDR3 runs to 12 residues. CDR3 DNA sequence: TGCAGCGTTGCCAGGCCAAACACTGAAGCTTTCTTT. Translation: CSVARPNTEAFF. The full variable domain, completed using reference TRBV29-1 and TRBJ1-1, is SAVISQKPSRDICQRGTSLTIQCQVDSQVTMMFWYRQQPGQSLTLIATANQGSEATYESGFVIDKFPISRPNLTFSTLTVSNMSPEDSSIYLCSVARPNTEAFFGQGTRLTVV.